One sample yielded the 15 T cell receptor beta chains listed below, sequenced in a study of blood T cell repertoires in COVID-19. Clones were read by immunoSEQ multiplex PCR, and TCRdb kept only the in-frame ones, dropping some. In the table there are tens of thousands of clones, 89% of which are singletons. The source material was peripheral blood. The receptors come from a man in his sixties with active COVID-19.

This chain links TRBV9 with TRBJ2-2; possibly TRBD2 for D (6 bases). Germline V CDR1 and CDR2: SGDLS, YYNGEE. This CDR3 spans 13 amino acids. Trimming took 4 bases from V and 7 from J, leaving 11 bases between them. CDR3 DNA sequence: TGTGCCAGCAGCCCCGGGGGAAGCGGGGAGCTGTTTTTT. It codes for CASSPGGSGELFF.

The V and J genes are TRBV4-3 and TRBJ2-1; TRBD2 matches at 9 bases. Germline-derived CDR1 and CDR2 are LGHNA and YSLEER. The length of the CDR3 is 15 residues. V lost 1 base, J lost 6 bases, and 4 bases stayed unmatched. DNA of the CDR3: TGCGCCAGCAGCCAAGGACTAGCGGTCGGCAATGAGCAGTTCTTC. Residues: CASSQGLAVGNEQFF.

The rearrangement joins TRBV7-9 to TRBJ1-4; D is perhaps TRBD1 (5 bases). This CDR3 has 11 amino acids. The V and J ends lost 5 bases and 14 bases respectively, with 12 bases between them. Germline-derived CDR1 and CDR2 are SEHNR and FQNEAQ (reference sequence). The CDR3: CASSRDSTLFF. DNA for the CDR3: TGTGCCAGCAGCCGAGACAGCACGCTGTTTTTT.

The V gene is TRBV7-9, the J gene TRBJ1-1; TRBD1 is a possible D gene (6 bases). V was shortened by 6 bases and J by 0 bases, with 14 bases between the two germline ends. In germline, CDR1 is SEHNR, CDR2 FQNEAQ (reference sequence). This CDR3 is built from 15 residues. The CDR3 spells CASRGKQGLNTEAFF. Written as DNA, the CDR3 is TGTGCCAGCAGAGGAAAACAGGGCTTGAACACTGAAGCTTTCTTT.

The chain carries TRBV7-3 and TRBJ1-1; D gene ambiguous. Germline values: CDR1 SGHTA, CDR2 FQGTGA. The CDR3 consists of 13 residues. V lost 2 bases and J 4 bases, leaving 8 bases between the germline ends. CDR3 amino acids: CASSLFLATEAFF. CDR3 DNA sequence: TGTGCCAGCAGCTTATTTCTGGCCACTGAAGCTTTCTTT.

The table lists this clone with a few counts. The chain has TRBV2 and TRBJ1-1; D possibly corresponds to TRBD1 (5 bases). The CDR3 sequence is 15 residues long. Trimming took off 1 base at V and 4 bases at J, with 13 bases between the two ends. The germline V gene encodes CDR1 SNHLY and CDR2 FYNNEI. CDR3 bases: TGTGCCAGCAGTGAAGTGTGGGGGGGGATCACTGAAGCTTTCTTT. Its protein is CASSEVWGGITEAFF.

The V and J genes are TRBV9 and TRBJ1-1; no clear D. The CDR3 is 15 amino acids. Germline V gene sequence: CDR1 SGDLS, CDR2 YYNGEE. The ends were cut back, 4 bases at V and 0 bases at J, with 13 bases in the middle. The CDR3 region has the DNA TGTGCCAGCAGCCCGCAGGTCTCCATGAACACTGAAGCTTTCTTT. As protein: CASSPQVSMNTEAFF.

The V call is TRBV5-1, the J call TRBJ2-1; no definite D call. The germline gives CDR1 SGHRS, CDR2 YFSETQ. V was trimmed by 3 bases and J by 7 bases, leaving 23 bases between them. The CDR3 loop spans 17 amino acids. CDR3 nucleotide sequence: TGCGCCAGCAGCTACCCTATAACTTTTACGGGTCAGAATGAGCAGTTCTTC. Its translation is CASSYPITFTGQNEQFF.

The rearrangement uses TRBV6-5 and TRBJ2-1; 7 nucleotides align to TRBD2. V was pared by 4 bases and J by 5 bases, with 5 bases of the junction left unmatched. The V gene's germline CDR1 is MNHEY and CDR2 SVGAGI. CDR3 size: 14 residues. This CDR3 reads CASSFAGVNNEQFF. The CDR3 nucleotides read TGTGCCAGCAGTTTCGCGGGAGTTAACAATGAGCAGTTCTTC.

The chain carries TRBV28 and TRBJ2-2; TRBD2 matches at 8 bases. The V and J ends lost 10 bases and 10 bases, in that order; junction bases with no gene match: 14. Per germline, CDR1 MDHEN and CDR2 SYDVKM. The CDR3 runs to 14 residues. Here the CDR3 DNA reads TGTGCCACCCACTGGGCGGGAGGTGCGACGGAGCTGTTTTTT. Protein sequence: CATHWAGGATELFF.

This chain connects TRBV4-3 to TRBJ2-7, with D possibly matching TRBD1 (5 bases). Germline CDR1 is LGHNA and CDR2 is YSLEER. Trimming cost V 3 bases and J 2 bases, with 11 bases left between them. The CDR3 loop spans 14 amino acids. Here the CDR3 reads CASSQLKGPYEQYF. The CDR3 DNA sequence: TGCGCCAGCAGCCAGCTGAAGGGGCCCTACGAGCAGTACTTC.

This rearrangement joins TRBV2 to TRBJ2-5, with no clear D. This CDR3 region has 14 residues. In germline, CDR1 is SNHLY, CDR2 FYNNEI. Trimming shortened V by 4 bases and J by 4 bases, and 13 bases separated the two germline ends. The CDR3 bases are TGTGCCAGCAGTGCGGTCCGCTCAGGAGAGACCCAGTACTTC. It yields the protein CASSAVRSGETQYF. Combining the CDR3 with reference TRBV2 and TRBJ2-5 gives the whole variable domain EPEVTQTPSHQVTQMGQEVILRCVPISNHLYFYWYRQILGQKVEFLVSFYNNEISEKSEIFDDQFSVERPDGSNFTLKIRSTKLEDSAMYFCASSAVRSGETQYFGPGTRLLVL.

V and J are TRBV9 and TRBJ2-7; a weak D match, TRBD2 (5 bases). V lost 0 bases and J lost 0, with 10 bases in between. The CDR3 has 15 amino acids. Looked up from germline, CDR1 is SGDLS and CDR2 is YYNGEE. CDR3 residues: CASSVGTGNSYEQYF. The CDR3, as DNA: TGTGCCAGCAGCGTAGGGACGGGGAACTCCTACGAGCAGTACTTC.

V and J are TRBV5-6 and TRBJ2-1; 8 bases match TRBD2. In germline, CDR1 is SGHDT, CDR2 YYEEEE. The trim removed 2 bases at V and 2 bases at J, leaving 3 bases unmatched. CDR3 size: 15 residues. CDR3 in DNA: TGTGCCAGCAGCTTCCGGGGGGGCACCTACAATGAGCAGTTCTTC. The encoded protein is CASSFRGGTYNEQFF.

The chain links TRBV5-1 to TRBJ2-1, with 12 bases aligning to TRBD1. Germline trimming cut 5 bases from V and 10 bases from J; bases unmatched to any gene: 10. The germline gives CDR1 SGHRS, CDR2 YFSETQ. This CDR3 is built from 15 residues. The CDR3 bases are TGCGCCAGCAGTCCGTCCGGGACAGGGGGCAGGGAGCAGTTCTTC. It encodes CASSPSGTGGREQFF.